The sequence of this T cell receptor beta chain was determined in a study of blood T cell repertoires in COVID-19 (dated by TCRdb to 2018 to 2020). With respect to the entire study: Samples from collaborators originated in the United States, Italy and Spain and spanned both the acute and convalescent phases of COVID-19. The repertoires were released in a freely available public database intended as a resource for research on the immune response to SARS-CoV-2. HLA class I and class II types, where available, came from metadata supplied by the sample provider rather than from assay-based typing. Sample metadata almost always included a de-identified subject ID, COVID-19 status, age in years and sex. The prospective study material was composed of cDNA or gDNA derived from T cells, B-cell-depleted T cells, or PBMCs. The dataset comprised deeply sampled blood TCRbeta repertoires from subjects exposed to, actively infected with, or recovered from COVID-19. Samples were obtained from the ongoing ImmuneRACE study (first 160 participants) and from some 1,300 subjects provided by 6 global collaborators. Overall study outcomes, separate from this receptor: Clinical and demographic metadata were provided uncurated, with the amount varying by source and participant.

Collaborating institutions collected whole blood in K2EDTA tubes following their own protocols. Collaborator samples were shipped for TCRbeta analysis as frozen whole blood, isolated PBMCs, or DNA extracted from either sample type. A note on this clone: Its antigen target is currently unknown. No clone much larger than this one lies a single base away; base qualities are absent.

TCRbeta CDR3 regions were amplified from genomic DNA by means of the immunoSEQ Assay, a bias-controlled multiplex PCR. In the source study's methods: Within the assay, amplification of reference gene primers was used to estimate how many nucleated cells each sample contained. Sequence reads were collapsed and filtered to measure the absolute abundance of every unique TCRbeta CDR3 rearrangement. For each sample, productive Simpson clonality was calculated as the square root of Simpson's diversity index over productive rearrangements. The table comes from immuneACCESS by way of TCRdb, which keeps in-frame sequences with V and J called. Part of the clones is missing from these tables; in studies checked, under half for an unresolved V gene and the rest for unknown reasons. D and trimming come from the DNA, and the V and J calls and clone size come from that table. Within this sample are about 180,000 clones, with 87% of them counted one time only. Around 1.4% of the sample rests with the top ten.

From the cysteine up to the phenylalanine, the CDR3 has a length of 15 residues. Just the 45-base CDR3 DNA is kept, in frame starting at base 1. V and J are truncated by 4 bases and 12 bases respectively, leaving an intervening sequence of 22 bases. The germline V gene supplies CDR1 MNHEY and CDR2 SVGEGT. This chain joins TRBV6-2 or TRBV6-3 to TRBJ2-1, with TRBD2 tentatively as D gene (6 bases match). Sequenced input: peripheral blood. This TCR was recovered from a woman aged 45-59 years with acute or convalescent COVID-19. Here is the DNA: TGTGCCAGCAGTTTTTCTAGCGTCTCACCACCGGGGCAGTTCTTC. Translated, it gives CASSFSSVSPPGQFF.